This entry features one T cell receptor (beta chain) sequence. This record belongs to a study of control samples from healthy donors and cancer patients. TCRdb's copy holds only in-frame clones and misses some; the assay was immunoSEQ multiplex PCR. The sample gives about 74,000 clones, about 88% of which show up once; around 6% is in the top ten. Trimming removed 4 bases from V and 4 bases from J, with 10 bases in between. Germline values: CDR1 KGHDR, CDR2 SFDVKD. The CDR3 is 14 amino acids. Input material: blood. The sequence was collected from a woman in her forties or fifties in good health. This chain uses TRBV24-1 with TRBJ1-5; a possible D gene is TRBD1 (6 bases). Here the CDR3 DNA reads TGTGCCACCAGTGACACAGGGACGAATCAGCCCCAGCATTTT. Protein product: CATSDTGTNQPQHF.